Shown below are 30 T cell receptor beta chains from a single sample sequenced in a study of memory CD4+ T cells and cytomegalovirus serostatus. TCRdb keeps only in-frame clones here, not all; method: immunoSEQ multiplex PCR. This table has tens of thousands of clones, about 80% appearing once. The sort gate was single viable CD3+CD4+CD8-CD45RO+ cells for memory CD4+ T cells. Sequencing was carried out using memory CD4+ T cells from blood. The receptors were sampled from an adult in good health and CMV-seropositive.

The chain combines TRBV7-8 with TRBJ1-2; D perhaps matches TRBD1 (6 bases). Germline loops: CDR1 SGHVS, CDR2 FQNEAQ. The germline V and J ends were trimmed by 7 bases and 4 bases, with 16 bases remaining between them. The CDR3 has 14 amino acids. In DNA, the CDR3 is TGTGCCAGCACCACCCTGGGGGGGCCCTATGGCTACACCTTC. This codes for CASTTLGGPYGYTF.

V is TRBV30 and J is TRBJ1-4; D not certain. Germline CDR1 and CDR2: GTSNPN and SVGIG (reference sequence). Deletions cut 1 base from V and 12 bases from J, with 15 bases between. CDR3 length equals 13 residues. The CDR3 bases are TGTGCCTGGAGTGGACCCCCAATCTATGAACTGTTTTTT. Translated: CAWSGPPIYELFF.

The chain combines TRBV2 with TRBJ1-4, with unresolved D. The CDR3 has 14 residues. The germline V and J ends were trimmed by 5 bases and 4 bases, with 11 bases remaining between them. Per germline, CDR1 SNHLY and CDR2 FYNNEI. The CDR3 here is CASSTALNNEKLFF. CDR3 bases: TGTGCCAGCAGTACGGCCTTGAATAATGAAAAACTGTTTTTT.

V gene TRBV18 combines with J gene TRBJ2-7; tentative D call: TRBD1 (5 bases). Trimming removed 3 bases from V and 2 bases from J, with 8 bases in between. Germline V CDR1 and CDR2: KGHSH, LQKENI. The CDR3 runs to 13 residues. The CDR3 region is CASSPTGTYEQYF. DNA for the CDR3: TGTGCCAGCTCACCTACAGGAACCTACGAGCAGTACTTC.

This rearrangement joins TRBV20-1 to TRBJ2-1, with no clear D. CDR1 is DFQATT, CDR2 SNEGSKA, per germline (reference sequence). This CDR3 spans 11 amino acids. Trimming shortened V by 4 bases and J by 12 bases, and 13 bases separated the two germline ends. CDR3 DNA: TGCAGTGCTAAAGGTGCCCCGGGGCAGTTCTTC. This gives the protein CSAKGAPGQFF.

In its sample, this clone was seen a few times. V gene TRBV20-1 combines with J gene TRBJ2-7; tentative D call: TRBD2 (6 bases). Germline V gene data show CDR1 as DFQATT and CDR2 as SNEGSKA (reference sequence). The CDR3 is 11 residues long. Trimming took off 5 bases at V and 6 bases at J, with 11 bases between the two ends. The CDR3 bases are TGCAGTGCTCTAACCGGGAGCGAGCAGTACTTC. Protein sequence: CSALTGSEQYF.

The CDR3 here is CASSRIQDALREQYV. As DNA, the CDR3 is TGTGCCAGCAGCCGCATTCAGGATGCTCTCCGCGAGCAGTACGTC. This chain uses TRBV14 with TRBJ2-7; no clear D. The CDR3 length is 15 residues. Trimming removed 4 bases at V and 6 bases at J, with 19 bases between. The V gene's germline CDR1 is SGHDN and CDR2 FVKESK.

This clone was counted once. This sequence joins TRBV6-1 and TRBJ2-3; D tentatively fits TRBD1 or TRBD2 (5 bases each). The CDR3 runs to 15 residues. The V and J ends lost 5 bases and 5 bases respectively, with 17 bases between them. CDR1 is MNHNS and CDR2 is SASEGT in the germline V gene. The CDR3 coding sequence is TGTGCCAGCAGTACCGGGACGGCCTCAGGAGATACGCAGTATTTT. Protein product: CASSTGTASGDTQYF.

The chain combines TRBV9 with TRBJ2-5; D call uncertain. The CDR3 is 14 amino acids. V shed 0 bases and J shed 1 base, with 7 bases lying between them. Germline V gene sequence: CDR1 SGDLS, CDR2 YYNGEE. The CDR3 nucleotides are TGTGCCAGCAGCGTAGACCACACCCAAGAGACCCAGTACTTC. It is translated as CASSVDHTQETQYF.

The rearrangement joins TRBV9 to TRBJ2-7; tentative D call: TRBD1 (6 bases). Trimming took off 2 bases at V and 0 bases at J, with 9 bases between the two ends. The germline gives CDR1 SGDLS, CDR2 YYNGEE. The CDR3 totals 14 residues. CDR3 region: CASSVTGTSYEQYF. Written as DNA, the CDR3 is TGTGCCAGCAGCGTCACAGGGACCTCCTACGAGCAGTACTTC.

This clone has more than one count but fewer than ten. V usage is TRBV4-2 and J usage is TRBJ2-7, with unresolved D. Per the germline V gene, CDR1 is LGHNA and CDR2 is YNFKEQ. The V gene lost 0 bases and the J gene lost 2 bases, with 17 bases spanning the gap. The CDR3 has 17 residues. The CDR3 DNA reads TGTGCCAGCAGCCAAGATAGTCAGGAGACGGAACCCTACGAGCAGTACTTC. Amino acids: CASSQDSQETEPYEQYF.

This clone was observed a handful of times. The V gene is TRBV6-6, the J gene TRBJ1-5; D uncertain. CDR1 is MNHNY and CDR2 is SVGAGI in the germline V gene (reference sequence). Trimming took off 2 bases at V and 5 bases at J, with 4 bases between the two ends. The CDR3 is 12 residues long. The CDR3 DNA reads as TGTGCCAGCAGTTACGTGGATCAGCCCCAGCATTTT. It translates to CASSYVDQPQHF.

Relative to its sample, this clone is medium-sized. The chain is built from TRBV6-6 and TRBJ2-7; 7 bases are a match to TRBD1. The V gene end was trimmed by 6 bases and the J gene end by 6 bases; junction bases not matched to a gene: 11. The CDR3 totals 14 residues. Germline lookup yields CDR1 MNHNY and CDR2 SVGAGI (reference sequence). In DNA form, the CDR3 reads TGTGCCAGCAGCCCGACCGGGACAGTGGGCGAGCAGTACGTC. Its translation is CASSPTGTVGEQYV.

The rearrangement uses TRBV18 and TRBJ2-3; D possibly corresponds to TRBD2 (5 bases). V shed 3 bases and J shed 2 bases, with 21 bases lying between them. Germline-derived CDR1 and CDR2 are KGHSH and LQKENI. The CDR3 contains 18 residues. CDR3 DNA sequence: TGTGCCAGCTCACCTCGGGCCGTCAGCGGATCATTCACAGATACGCAGTATTTT. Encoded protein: CASSPRAVSGSFTDTQYF.

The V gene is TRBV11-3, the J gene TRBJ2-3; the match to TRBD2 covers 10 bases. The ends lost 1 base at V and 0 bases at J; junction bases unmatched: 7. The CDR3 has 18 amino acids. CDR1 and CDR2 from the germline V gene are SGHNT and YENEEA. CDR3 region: CASSLGAGGPLSTDTQYF. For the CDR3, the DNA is TGTGCCAGCAGCTTAGGAGCGGGAGGGCCGTTGAGCACAGATACGCAGTATTTT.

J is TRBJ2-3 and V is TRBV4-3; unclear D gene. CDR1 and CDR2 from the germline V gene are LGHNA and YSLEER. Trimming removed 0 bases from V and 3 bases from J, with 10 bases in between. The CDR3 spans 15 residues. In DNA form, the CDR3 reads TGCGCCAGCAGCCAAGATCCAGGAACAACAGATACGCAGTATTTT. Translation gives CASSQDPGTTDTQYF.

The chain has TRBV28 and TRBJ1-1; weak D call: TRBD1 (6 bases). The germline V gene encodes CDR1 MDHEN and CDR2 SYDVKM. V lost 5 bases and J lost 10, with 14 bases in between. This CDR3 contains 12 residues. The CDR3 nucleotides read TGTGCCAGCAGTGGGGGGCGGGTCCGAGCTTTCTTT. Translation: CASSGGRVRAFF.

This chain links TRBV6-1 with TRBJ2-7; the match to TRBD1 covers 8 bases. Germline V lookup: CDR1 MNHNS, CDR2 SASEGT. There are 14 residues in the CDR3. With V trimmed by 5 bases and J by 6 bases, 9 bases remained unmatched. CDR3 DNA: TGTGCCAGCAGTCGAACGGACAGGGTTGGCGAGCAGTACTTC. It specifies CASSRTDRVGEQYF.

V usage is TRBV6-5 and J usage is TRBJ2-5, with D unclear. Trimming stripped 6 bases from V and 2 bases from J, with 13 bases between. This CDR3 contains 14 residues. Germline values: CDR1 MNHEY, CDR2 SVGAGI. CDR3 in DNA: TGTGCCAGCAGCCGGTCCAGAGCGCAAGAGACCCAGTACTTC. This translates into CASSRSRAQETQYF.

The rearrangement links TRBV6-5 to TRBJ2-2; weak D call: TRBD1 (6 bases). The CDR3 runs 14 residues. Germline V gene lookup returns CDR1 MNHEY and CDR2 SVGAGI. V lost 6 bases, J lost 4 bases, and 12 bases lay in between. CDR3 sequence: CASRRQASTGELFF. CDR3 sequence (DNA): TGTGCCAGCAGGAGACAGGCCTCCACCGGGGAGCTGTTTTTT.

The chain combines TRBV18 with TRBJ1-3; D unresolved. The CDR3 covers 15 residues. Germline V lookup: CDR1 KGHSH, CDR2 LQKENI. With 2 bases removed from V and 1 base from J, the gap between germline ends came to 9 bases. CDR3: CASSPSIGSGNTIYF. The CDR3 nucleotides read TGTGCCAGCTCACCATCGATCGGTTCTGGAAACACCATATATTTT.

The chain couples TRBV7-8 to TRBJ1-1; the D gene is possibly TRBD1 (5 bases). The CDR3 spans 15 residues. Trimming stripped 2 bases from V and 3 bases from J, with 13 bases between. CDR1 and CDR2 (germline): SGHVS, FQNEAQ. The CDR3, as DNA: TGTGCCAGCAGCTTAATTGGTGGGGGTGACACTGAAGCTTTCTTT. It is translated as CASSLIGGGDTEAFF.

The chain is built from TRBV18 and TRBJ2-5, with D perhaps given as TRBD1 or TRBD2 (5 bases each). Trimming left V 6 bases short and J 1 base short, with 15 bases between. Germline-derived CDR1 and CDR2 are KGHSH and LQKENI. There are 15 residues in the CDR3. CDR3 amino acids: CASSPPGTAQETQYF. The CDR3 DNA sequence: TGTGCCAGCTCGCCCCCCGGGACGGCCCAAGAGACCCAGTACTTC. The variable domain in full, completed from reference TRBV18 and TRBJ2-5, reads NAGVMQNPRHLVRRRGQEARLRCSPMKGHSHVYWYRQLPEEGLKFMVYLQKENIIDESGMPKERFSAEFPKEGPSILRIQQVVRGDSAAYFCASSPPGTAQETQYFGPGTRLLVL.

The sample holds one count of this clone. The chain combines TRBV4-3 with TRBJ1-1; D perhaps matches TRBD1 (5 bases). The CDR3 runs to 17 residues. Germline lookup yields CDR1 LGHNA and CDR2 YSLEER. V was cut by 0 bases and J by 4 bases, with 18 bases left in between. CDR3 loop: CASSQELSGGGFTEAFF. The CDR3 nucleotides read TGCGCCAGCAGCCAAGAGTTAAGCGGGGGAGGGTTCACTGAAGCTTTCTTT.

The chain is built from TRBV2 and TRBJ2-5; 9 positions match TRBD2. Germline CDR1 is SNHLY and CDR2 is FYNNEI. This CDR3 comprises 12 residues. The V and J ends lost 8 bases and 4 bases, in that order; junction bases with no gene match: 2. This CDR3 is CASVREGETQYF. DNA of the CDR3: TGTGCCAGCGTGCGGGAGGGAGAGACCCAGTACTTC.

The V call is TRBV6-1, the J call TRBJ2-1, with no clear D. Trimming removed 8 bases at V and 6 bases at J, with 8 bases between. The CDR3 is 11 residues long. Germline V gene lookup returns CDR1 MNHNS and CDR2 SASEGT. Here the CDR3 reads CASRARNEQFF. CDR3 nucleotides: TGTGCCAGCCGGGCCCGCAATGAGCAGTTCTTC.

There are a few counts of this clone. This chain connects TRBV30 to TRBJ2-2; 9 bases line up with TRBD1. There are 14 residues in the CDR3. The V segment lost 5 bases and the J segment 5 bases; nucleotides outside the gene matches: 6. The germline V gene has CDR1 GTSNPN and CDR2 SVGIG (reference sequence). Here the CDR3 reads CAWARDRETGELFF. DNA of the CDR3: TGTGCCTGGGCCCGGGACAGGGAGACCGGGGAGCTGTTTTTT. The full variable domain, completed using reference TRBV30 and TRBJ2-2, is SQTIHQWPATLVQPVGSPLSLECTVEGTSNPNLYWYRQAAGRGLQLLFYSVGIGQISSEVPQNLSASRPQDRQFILSSKKLLLSDSGFYLCAWARDRETGELFFGEGSRLTVL.

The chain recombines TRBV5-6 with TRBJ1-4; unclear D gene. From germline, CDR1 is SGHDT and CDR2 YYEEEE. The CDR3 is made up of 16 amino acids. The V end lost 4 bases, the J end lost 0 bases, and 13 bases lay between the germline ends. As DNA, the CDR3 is TGTGCCAGCAGCCGGGTAAGGACGGCAACTAATGAAAAACTGTTTTTT. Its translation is CASSRVRTATNEKLFF.

The DNA of the CDR3 is TGTGCCAGTAGTTTGGTTGGGAGTGCCACTGAAGCTTTCTTT. Translated: CASSLVGSATEAFF. V gene TRBV19 combines with J gene TRBJ1-1, with D unresolved. Trimming left V 5 bases short and J 4 bases short, with 14 bases between. CDR1 and CDR2 from the germline V gene are LNHDA and SQIVND (reference sequence). This CDR3 is 14 amino acids long.

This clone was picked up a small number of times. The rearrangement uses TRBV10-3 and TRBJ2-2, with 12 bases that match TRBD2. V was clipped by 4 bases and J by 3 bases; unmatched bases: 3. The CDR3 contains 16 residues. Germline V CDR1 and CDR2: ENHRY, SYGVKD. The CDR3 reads CAISVGTSGHTGELFF. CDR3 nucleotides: TGTGCCATCAGTGTTGGGACTAGCGGGCACACCGGGGAGCTGTTTTTT.